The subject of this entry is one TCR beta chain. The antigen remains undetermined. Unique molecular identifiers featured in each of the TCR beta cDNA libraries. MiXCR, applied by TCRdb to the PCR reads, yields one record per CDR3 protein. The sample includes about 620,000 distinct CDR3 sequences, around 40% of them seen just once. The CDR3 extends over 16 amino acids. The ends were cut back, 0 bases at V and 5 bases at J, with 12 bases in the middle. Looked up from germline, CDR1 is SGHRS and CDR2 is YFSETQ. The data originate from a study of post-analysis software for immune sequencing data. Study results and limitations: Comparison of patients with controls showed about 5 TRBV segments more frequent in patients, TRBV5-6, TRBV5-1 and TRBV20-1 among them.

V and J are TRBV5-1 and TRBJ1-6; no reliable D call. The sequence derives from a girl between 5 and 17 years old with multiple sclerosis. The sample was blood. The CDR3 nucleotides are TGCGCCAGCAGCTTGGGCCTCGGACGGGATAATTCACCCCTCCACTTT. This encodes CASSLGLGRDNSPLHF.